The entry that follows covers one TCR beta chain sequence. There are 15 residues in the CDR3. With 3 bases clipped from V and 2 bases from J, the junction kept 3 bases outside the gene matches. CDR1 is PRHDT and CDR2 is FYEKMQ in the germline V gene (reference sequence). The data are from a study of blood T cell repertoires in COVID-19. Method: immunoSEQ multiplex PCR; TCRdb's copy keeps in-frame clones and lacks some. The table records about 350,000 clones, roughly 87% of them present only once. The J gene is TRBJ1-2, the V gene TRBV13; the match to TRBD1 covers 10 bases. The source is a woman aged 30 to 39 who had recovered from COVID-19. The source material was PBMCs or T cells enriched from blood (not recorded which). The CDR3 is CASSLGTGENYGYTF. The CDR3 nucleotides read TGTGCCAGCAGCTTGGGGACAGGGGAGAACTATGGCTACACCTTC.